This T cell receptor (beta chain) was recorded in a study of T cell changes during pregnancy in multiple sclerosis. Sequenced by immunoSEQ multiplex PCR; TCRdb stores in-frame clones only, minus some. The table lists about 22,000 clones, less than 90% of them singletons, with about 8.4% in the top ten. The V gene's germline CDR1 is SGHAT and CDR2 FQDESV (reference sequence). Unmatched junction bases numbered 4, after V lost 5 bases and J lost 1 base. The CDR3 covers 15 residues. J is TRBJ2-3 and V is TRBV11-1, with TRBD1 matching 9 bases. This specimen consisted of CD8+ T cells from peripheral blood mononuclear cells, obtained after pregnancy. This sequence originates from a female donor with multiple sclerosis, enrolled in a pregnancy study. Here the CDR3 reads CASSPRTGGTDTQYF. In DNA, the CDR3 is TGTGCCAGCAGCCCGAGGACAGGGGGCACAGATACGCAGTATTTT.